The clone carrying this T cell receptor beta chain was seen a few times. Trimming took off 0 bases at V and 5 bases at J, with 16 bases between the two ends. CDR1 and CDR2 (germline): LGHNA, YSLEER. This CDR3 contains 17 residues. This record comes from a study of blood T cells in healthy people across ages. Extractions gave at least 5 micrograms of total RNA per sample. It was with a sample-barcoded 5' primer and a J-beta primer mix that a second PCR of roughly 7 to 11 cycles was run. Using its own MiXCR run on the 5' RACE reads, TCRdb lists one record per CDR3 protein. The sample holds 750,000 to 850,000 distinct CDR3 sequences, roughly 25% seen once. The same sample was also used in a study of T cells of mothers and their children.

The sequencing input was blood. The TCR comes from a boy aged 10-17 years in good health. V gene TRBV4-3 combines with J gene TRBJ2-2, with D tentatively TRBD2 (7 bases). CDR3 nucleotides: TGCGCCAGCAGCCAAGAGGGGGGGCCTCGAGGGACCGGGGAGCTGTTTTTT. Translation gives CASSQEGGPRGTGELFF.